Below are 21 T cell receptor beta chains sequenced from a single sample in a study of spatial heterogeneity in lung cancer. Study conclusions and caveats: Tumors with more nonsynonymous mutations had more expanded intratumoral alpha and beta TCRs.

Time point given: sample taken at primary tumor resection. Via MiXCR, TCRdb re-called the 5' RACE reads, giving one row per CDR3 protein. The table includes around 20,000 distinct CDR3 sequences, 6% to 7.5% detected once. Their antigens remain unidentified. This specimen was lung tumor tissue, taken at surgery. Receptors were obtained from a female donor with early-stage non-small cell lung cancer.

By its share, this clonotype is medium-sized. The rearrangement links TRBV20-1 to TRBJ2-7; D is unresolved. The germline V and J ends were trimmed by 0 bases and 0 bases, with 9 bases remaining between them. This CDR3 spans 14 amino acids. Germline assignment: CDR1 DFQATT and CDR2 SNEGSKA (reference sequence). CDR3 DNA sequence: TGCAGTGCTAGAGAGTCTCCGAGCTCCTACGAGCAGTACTTC. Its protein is CSARESPSSYEQYF.

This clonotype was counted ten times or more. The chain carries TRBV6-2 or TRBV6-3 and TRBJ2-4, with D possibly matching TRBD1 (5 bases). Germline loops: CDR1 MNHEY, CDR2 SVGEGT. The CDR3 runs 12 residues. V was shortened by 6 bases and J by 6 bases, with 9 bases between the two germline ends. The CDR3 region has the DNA TGTGCCAGCAGAACCAGGGTAAACATTCAGTACTTC. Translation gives CASRTRVNIQYF.

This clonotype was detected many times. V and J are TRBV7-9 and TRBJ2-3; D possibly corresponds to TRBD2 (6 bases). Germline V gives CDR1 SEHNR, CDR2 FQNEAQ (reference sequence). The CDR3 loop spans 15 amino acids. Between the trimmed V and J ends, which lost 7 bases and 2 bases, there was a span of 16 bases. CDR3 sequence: CASKGLPILTDTQYF. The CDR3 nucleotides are TGTGCCAGCAAGGGACTGCCGATACTCACAGATACGCAGTATTTT.

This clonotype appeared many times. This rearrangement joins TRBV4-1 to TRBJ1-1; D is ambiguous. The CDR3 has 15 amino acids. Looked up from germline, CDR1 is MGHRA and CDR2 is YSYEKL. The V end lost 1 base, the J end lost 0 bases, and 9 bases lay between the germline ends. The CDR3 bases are TGCGCCAGCAGCCAAGGCGGGATTTTGAACACTGAAGCTTTCTTT. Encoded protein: CASSQGGILNTEAFF.

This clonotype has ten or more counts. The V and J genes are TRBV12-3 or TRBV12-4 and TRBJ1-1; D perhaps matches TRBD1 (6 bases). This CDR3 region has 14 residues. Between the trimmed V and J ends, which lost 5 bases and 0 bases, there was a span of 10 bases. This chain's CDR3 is CASSLTGLNTEAFF. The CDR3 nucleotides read TGTGCCAGCAGTCTGACAGGCCTGAACACTGAAGCTTTCTTT.

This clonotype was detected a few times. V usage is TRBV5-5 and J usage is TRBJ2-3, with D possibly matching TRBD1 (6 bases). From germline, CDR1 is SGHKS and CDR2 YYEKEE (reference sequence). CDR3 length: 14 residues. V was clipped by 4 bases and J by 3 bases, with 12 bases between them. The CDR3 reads CASSPGQGTDTQYF. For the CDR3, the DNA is TGTGCCAGCAGCCCGGGCCAGGGGACAGATACGCAGTATTTT.

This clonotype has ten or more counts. The CDR3 spells CATSPGSYEQYF. CDR3 nucleotide sequence: TGTGCCACCAGCCCCGGCTCCTACGAGCAGTACTTC. The V call is TRBV15, the J call TRBJ2-7; the D is unclear. The CDR3 has 12 amino acids. Germline values: CDR1 LNHNV, CDR2 YYDKDF (reference sequence). Deletions cut 5 bases from V and 0 bases from J, with 5 bases between.

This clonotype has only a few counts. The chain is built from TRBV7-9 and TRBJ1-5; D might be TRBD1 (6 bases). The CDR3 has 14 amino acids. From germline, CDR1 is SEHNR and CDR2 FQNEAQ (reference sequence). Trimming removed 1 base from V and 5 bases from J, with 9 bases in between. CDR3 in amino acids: CASSLDREDQPQHF. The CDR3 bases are TGTGCCAGCAGCTTAGACAGGGAGGATCAGCCCCAGCATTTT.

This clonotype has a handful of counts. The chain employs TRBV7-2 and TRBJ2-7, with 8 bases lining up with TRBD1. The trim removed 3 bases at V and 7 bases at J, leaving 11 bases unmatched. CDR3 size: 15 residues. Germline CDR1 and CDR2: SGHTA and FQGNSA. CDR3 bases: TGTGCCAGCAGCTTCAAACGGACAGGGAAGGGAGAGCAGTACTTC. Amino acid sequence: CASSFKRTGKGEQYF.

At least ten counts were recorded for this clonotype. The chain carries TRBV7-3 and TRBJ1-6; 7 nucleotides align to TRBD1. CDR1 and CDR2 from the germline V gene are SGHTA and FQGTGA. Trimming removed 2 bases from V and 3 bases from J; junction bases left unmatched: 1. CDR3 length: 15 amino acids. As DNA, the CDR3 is TGTGCCAGCAGCTTAGGGACAGACTATAATTCACCCCTCCACTTT. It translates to CASSLGTDYNSPLHF.

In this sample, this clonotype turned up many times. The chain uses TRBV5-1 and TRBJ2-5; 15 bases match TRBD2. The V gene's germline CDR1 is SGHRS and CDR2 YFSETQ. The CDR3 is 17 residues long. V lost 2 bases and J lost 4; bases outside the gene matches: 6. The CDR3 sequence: CASSFRGLAGGTETQYF. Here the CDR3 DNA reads TGCGCCAGCAGCTTCCGTGGACTAGCGGGGGGGACAGAGACCCAGTACTTC. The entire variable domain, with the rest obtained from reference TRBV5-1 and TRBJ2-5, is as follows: KAGVTQTPRYLIKTRGQQVTLSCSPISGHRSVSWYQQTPGQGLQFLFEYFSETQRNKGNFPGRFSGRQFSNSRSEMNVSTLELGDSALYLCASSFRGLAGGTETQYFGPGTRLLVL.

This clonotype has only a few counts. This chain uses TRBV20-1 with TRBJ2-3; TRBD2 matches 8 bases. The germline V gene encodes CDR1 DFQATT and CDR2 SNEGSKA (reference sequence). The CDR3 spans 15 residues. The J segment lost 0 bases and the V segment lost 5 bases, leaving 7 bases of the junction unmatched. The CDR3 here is CSALNPSGSTDTQYF. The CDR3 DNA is TGCAGTGCTTTGAACCCTAGCGGGAGCACAGATACGCAGTATTTT.

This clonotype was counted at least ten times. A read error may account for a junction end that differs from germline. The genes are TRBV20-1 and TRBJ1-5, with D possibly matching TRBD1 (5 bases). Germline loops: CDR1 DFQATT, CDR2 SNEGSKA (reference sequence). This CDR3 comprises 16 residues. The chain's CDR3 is CSAGERGTRGNQPQHF. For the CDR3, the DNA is TGCAGTGCTGGAGAACGAGGGACTAGGGGCAATCAGCCCCAGCATTTT.

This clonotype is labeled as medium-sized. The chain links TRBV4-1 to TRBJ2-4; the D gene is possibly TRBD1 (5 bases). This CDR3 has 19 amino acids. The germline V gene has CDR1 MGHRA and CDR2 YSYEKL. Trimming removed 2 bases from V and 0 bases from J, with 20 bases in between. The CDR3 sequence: CASSQQPATGDLAKNIQYF. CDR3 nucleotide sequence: TGCGCCAGCAGCCAACAACCAGCAACAGGCGACCTAGCCAAAAACATTCAGTACTTC.

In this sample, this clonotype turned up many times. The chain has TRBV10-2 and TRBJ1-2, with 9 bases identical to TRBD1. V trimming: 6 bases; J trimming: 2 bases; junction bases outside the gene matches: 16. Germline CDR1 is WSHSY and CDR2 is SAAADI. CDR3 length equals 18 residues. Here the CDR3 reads CASRNHRSPGTGNYGYTF. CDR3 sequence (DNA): TGCGCCAGCAGGAACCACAGATCCCCCGGGACAGGGAACTATGGCTACACCTTC.

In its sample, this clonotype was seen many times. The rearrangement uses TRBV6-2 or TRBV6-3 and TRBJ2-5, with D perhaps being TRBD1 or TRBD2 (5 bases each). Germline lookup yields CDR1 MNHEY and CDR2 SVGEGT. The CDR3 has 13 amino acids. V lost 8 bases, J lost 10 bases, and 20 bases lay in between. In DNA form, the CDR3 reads TGTGCCAGCCTAGGCAGAGGGGTCCTAGTCCAGTACTTC. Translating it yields CASLGRGVLVQYF.

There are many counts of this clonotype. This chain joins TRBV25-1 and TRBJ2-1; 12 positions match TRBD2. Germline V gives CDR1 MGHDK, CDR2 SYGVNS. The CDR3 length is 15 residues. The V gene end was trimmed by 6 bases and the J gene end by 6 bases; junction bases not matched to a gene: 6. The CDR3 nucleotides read TGTGCCAGCAGGGATCCTAGCGGGGGGGGCAATGAGCAGTTCTTC. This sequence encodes CASRDPSGGGNEQFF.

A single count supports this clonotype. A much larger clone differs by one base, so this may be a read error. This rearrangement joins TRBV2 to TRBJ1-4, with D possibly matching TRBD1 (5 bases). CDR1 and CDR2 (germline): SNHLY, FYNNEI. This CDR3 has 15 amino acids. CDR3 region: CASSEVGQSNEILFF. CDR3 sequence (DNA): TGTGCCAGCAGTGAAGTGGGGCAGAGTAATGAAATACTGTTTTTT.

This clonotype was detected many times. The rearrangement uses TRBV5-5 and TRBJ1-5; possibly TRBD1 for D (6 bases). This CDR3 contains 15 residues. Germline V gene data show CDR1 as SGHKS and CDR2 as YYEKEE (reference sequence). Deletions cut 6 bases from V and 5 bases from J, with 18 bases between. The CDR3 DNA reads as TGTGCCAGCACTGCCCTCAGGGAGGGGGATCAGCCCCAGCATTTT. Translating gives CASTALREGDQPQHF.

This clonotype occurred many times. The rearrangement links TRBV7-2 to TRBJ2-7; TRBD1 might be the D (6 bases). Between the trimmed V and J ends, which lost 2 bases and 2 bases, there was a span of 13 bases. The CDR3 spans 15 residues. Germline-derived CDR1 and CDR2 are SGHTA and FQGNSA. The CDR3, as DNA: TGTGCCAGCAGCTTAATGGCAGGGGCCCCCTACGAGCAGTACTTC. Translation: CASSLMAGAPYEQYF.

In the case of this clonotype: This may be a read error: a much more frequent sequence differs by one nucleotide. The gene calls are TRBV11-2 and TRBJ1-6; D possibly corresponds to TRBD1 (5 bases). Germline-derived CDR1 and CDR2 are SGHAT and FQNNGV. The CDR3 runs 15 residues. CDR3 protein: CSSNVAAGPTSPLHF. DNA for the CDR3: TGTTCCAGCAACGTAGCAGCGGGGCCCACATCACCCCTCCACTTT.